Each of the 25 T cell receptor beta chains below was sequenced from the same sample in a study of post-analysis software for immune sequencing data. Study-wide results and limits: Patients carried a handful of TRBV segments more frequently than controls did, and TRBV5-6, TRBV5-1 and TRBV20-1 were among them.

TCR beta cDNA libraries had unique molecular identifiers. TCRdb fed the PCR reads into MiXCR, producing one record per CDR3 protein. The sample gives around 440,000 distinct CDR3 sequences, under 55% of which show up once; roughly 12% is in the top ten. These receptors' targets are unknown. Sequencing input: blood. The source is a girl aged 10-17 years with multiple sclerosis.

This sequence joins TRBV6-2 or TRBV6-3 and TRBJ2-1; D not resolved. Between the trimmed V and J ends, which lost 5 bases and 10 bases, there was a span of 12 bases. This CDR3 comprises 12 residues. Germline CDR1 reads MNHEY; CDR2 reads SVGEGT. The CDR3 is CASSDPNVEQFF. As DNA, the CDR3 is TGTGCCAGCAGTGACCCCAACGTGGAGCAGTTCTTC.

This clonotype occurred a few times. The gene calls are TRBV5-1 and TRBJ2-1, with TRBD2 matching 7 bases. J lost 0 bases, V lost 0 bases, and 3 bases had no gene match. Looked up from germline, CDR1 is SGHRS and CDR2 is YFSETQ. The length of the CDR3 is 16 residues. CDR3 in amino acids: CASSLGSGPSYNEQFF. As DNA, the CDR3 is TGCGCCAGCAGCTTGGGTAGCGGGCCCTCCTACAATGAGCAGTTCTTC.

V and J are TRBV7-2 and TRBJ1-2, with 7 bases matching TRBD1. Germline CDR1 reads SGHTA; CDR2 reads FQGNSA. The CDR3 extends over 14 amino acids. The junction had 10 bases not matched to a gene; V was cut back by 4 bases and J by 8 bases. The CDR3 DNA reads TGTGCCAGCAGCTCCCCGGGACAGTGGGACGGCTACACCTTC. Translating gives CASSSPGQWDGYTF.

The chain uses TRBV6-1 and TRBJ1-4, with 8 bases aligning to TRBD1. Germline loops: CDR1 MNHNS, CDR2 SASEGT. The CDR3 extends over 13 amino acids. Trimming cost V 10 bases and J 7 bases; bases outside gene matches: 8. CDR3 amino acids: CATNRDRGEKLFF. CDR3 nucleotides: TGTGCCACGAATAGAGACAGGGGTGAAAAACTGTTTTTT.

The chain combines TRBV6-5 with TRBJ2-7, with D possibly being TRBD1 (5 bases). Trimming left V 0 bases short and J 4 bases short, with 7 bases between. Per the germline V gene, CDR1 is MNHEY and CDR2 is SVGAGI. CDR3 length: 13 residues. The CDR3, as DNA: TGTGCCAGCAGTTACTCGGGGCCGTACGAGCAGTACTTC. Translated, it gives CASSYSGPYEQYF.

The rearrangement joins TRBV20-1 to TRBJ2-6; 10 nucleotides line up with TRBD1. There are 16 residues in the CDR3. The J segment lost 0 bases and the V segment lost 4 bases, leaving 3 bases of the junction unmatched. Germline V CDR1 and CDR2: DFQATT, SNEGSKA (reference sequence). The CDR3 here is CSATTGGVSGANVLTF. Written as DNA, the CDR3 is TGCAGTGCTACGACAGGGGGCGTCTCTGGGGCCAACGTCCTGACTTTC.

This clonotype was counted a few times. Here the CDR3 DNA reads TGCAGTGCTATAAACAGGCGAGATAATTCACCCCTCCACTTT. Its protein is CSAINRRDNSPLHF. The V gene is TRBV20-1, the J gene TRBJ1-6; possibly TRBD1 for D (5 bases). Looked up from germline, CDR1 is DFQATT and CDR2 is SNEGSKA (reference sequence). Trimming stripped 4 bases from V and 5 bases from J, with 12 bases between. This CDR3 is built from 14 residues.

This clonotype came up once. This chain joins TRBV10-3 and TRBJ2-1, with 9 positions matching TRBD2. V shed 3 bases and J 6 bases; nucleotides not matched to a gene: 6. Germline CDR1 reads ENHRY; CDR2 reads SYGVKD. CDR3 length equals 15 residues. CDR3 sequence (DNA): TGTGCCATCAGTGATTGGGGCGGGAGGGCCAATGAGCAGTTCTTC. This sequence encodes CAISDWGGRANEQFF.

The CDR3 protein is CSARGPDQETQYF. CDR3 DNA sequence: TGCAGTGCTAGAGGGCCGGACCAAGAGACCCAGTACTTC. This chain joins TRBV20-1 and TRBJ2-5; D is undetermined. Per the germline V gene, CDR1 is DFQATT and CDR2 is SNEGSKA (reference sequence). Trimming took off 1 base at V and 0 bases at J, with 6 bases between the two ends. This CDR3 contains 13 residues.

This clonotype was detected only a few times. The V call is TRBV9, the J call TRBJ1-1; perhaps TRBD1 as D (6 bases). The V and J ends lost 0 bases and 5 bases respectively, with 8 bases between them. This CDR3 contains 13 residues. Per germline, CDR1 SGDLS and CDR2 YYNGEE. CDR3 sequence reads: CASSVAGATEAFF. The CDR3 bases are TGTGCCAGCAGCGTAGCAGGGGCTACTGAAGCTTTCTTT. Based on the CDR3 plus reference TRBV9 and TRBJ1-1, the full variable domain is DSGVTQTPKHLITATGQRVTLRCSPRSGDLSVYWYQQSLDQGLQFLIQYYNGEERAKGNILERFSAQQFPDLHSELNLSSLELGDSALYFCASSVAGATEAFFGQGTRLTVV.

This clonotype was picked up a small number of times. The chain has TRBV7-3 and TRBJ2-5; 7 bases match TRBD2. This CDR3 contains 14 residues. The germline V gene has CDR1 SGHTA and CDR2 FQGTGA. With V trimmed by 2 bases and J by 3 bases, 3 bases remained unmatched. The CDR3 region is CASSLAGREETQYF. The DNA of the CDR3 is TGTGCCAGCAGCTTAGCAGGGAGGGAAGAGACCCAGTACTTC. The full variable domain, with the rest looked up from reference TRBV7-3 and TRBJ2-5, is GAGVSQTPSNKVTEKGKYVELRCDPISGHTALYWYRQSLGQGPEFLIYFQGTGAADDSGLPNDRFFAVRPEGSVSTLKIQRTERGDSAVYLCASSLAGREETQYFGPGTRLLVL.

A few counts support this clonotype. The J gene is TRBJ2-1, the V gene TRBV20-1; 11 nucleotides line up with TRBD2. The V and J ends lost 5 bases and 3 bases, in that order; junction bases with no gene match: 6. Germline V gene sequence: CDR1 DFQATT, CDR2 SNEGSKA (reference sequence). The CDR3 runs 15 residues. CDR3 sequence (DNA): TGCAGTGCTGATGGGACTAGCGGATACTACAATGAGCAGTTCTTC. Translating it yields CSADGTSGYYNEQFF.

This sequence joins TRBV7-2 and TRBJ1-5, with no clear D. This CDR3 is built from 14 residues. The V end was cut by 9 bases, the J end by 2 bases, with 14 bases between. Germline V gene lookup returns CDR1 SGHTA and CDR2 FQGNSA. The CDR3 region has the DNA TGTGCCAGTAGCATAGGGCGGGGCAATCAGCCCCAGCATTTT. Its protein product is CASSIGRGNQPQHF.

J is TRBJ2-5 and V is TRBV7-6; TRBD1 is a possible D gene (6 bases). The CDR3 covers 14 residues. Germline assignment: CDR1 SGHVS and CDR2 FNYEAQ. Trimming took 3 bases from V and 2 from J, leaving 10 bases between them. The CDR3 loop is CASSLHRDQETQYF. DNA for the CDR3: TGTGCCAGCAGCTTGCACAGGGATCAAGAGACCCAGTACTTC.

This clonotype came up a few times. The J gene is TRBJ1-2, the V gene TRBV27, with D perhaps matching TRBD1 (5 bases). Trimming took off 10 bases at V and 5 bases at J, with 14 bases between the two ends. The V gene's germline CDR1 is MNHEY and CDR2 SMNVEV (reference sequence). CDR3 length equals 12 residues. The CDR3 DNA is TGTGCCACGGGTGGGACGGGATATGGCTACACCTTC. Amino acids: CATGGTGYGYTF.

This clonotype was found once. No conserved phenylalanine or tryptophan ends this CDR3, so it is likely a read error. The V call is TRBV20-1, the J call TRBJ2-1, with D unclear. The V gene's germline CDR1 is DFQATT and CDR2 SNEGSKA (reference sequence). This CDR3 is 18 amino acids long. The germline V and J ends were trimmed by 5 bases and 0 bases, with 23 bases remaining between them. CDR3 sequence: CSAGTTAKYGYSYNEQFV. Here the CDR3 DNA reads TGCAGTGCTGGAACCACCGCGAAGTATGGGTACTCCTACAATGAGCAGTTCGTC.

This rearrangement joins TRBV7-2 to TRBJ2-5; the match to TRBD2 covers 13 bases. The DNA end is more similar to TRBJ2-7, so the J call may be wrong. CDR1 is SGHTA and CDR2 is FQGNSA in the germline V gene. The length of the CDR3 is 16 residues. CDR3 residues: CASSPGLAGVRCEQYF. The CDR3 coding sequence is TGTGCCAGCAGCCCTGGACTAGCGGGAGTTAGATGCGAGCAGTACTTC.

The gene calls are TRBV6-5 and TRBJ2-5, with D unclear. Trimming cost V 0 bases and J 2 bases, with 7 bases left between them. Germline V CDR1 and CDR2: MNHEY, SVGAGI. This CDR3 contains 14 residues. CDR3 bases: TGTGCCAGCAGTTACTCGGGCAGACAAGAGACCCAGTACTTC. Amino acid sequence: CASSYSGRQETQYF.

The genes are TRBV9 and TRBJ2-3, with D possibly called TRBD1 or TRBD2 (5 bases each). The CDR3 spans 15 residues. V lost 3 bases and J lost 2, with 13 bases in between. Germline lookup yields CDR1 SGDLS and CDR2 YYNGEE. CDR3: CASSDRDPDTDTQYF. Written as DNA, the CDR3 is TGTGCCAGCAGCGACCGGGACCCAGACACAGATACGCAGTATTTT.

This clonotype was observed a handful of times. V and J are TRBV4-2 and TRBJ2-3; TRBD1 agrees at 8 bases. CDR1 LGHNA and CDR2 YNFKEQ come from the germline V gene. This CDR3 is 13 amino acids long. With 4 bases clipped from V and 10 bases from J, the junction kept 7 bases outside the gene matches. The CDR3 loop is CASSLTSDRAQYF. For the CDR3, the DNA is TGTGCCAGCAGCCTCACATCGGACAGGGCGCAGTATTTT.

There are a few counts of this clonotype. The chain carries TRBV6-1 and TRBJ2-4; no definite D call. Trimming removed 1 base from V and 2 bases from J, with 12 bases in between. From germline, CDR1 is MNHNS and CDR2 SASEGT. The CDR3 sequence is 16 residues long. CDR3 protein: CASSEVGMVTKNIQYF. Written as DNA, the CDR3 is TGTGCCAGCAGTGAAGTTGGGATGGTAACCAAAAACATTCAGTACTTC.

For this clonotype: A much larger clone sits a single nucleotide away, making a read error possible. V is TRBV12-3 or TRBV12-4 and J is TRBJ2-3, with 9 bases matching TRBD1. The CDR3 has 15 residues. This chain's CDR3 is CVSSQGQGTGDTQYF. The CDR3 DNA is TGTGTCAGCAGCCAGGGACAGGGCACGGGAGATACGCAGTATTTT.

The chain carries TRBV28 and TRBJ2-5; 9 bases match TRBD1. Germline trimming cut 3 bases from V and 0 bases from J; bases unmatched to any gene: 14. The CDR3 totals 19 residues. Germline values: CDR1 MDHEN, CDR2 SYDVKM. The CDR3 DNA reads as TGTGCCAGCAGTTTCCCGACAGGGGGGGGTGTGGGGTACCAAGAGACCCAGTACTTC. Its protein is CASSFPTGGGVGYQETQYF.

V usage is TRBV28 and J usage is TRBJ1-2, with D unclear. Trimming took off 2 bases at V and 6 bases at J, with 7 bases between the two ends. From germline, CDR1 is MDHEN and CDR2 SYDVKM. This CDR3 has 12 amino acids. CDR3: CASSLEEDGYTF. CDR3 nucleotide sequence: TGTGCCAGCAGTTTAGAGGAGGATGGCTACACCTTC.

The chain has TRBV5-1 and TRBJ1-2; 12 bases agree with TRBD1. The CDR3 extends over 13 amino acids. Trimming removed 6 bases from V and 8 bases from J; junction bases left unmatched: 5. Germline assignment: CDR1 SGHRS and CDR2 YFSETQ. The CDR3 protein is CASTGTGGEGYTF. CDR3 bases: TGCGCCAGCACCGGGACAGGGGGCGAGGGCTACACCTTC.